This T cell receptor (beta chain) was captured in a study of T-cell memory formation after mild COVID-19. Study as a whole: TCR clusters were mostly donor specific. Study outcomes and limitations: Mostly located in CM and EM were contracting CD4+ clones, with contracting CD8+ clones located in EMRA. In second-wave clones peaking day 37, SARS-CoV-2 specificity remained unconfirmed. Contracting clones from day 15 to 85 showed balanced CD4/CD8; later expanders favored CD4+.

The CDR3 is 15 amino acids. Trimming removed 7 bases at V and 1 base at J, with 13 bases between. TCRdb reprocessed the 5' RACE reads via MiXCR and lists one record per CDR3 protein. In the table there are around 510,000 distinct CDR3 sequences, roughly 22% of which are singletons. This clonotype was counted only a few times. Its specificity is not known. Sequenced input: PBMCs or a T cell subset sorted from them (not recorded which). This receptor was obtained from an adult woman who had mild COVID-19 (a few samples of this study predate the infection). Cell type and time point are not known. The chain joins TRBV12-3 or TRBV12-4 to TRBJ2-2; D might be TRBD2 (5 bases). CDR3 amino acids: CASTPAGGNTGELFF. The DNA of the CDR3 is TGTGCCAGCACCCCCGCAGGAGGGAACACCGGGGAGCTGTTTTTT.